Listed below are T cell receptor beta chains from one sample, sequenced in a study of CD8+CD57+ T cells in acquired aplastic anemia. TCRdb re-analysed the reads in MiXCR, keeping a single row per CDR3 protein. The data show about 160,000 distinct CDR3 sequences, with approximately 51% seen just once and 3.2% held by the top ten. The sequenced sample was sorted CD4+, CD8+, or CD8+CD57+ T cells (not recorded which) from PBMCs. The source is a human donor with aplastic anemia. Both conserved end residues are part of each CDR3. The D gene is left open where the match is weak. Not every row has a clone size; where given, it reads once, few, many or a size class.

CDR3aa: CSAQPDRDNQPQHF
CDR3nt: TGCAGTGCCCAACCGGACAGGGATAATCAGCCCCAGCATTTT
d_gene: TRBD1
abundance: NA
v_gene: TRBV20-1
j_gene: TRBJ1-5

CDR3aa: CASSWELAGNEQFF
CDR3nt: TGTGCCAGCAGCTGGGAACTAGCGGGAAATGAGCAGTTCTTC
d_gene: TRBD2
abundance: NA
v_gene: TRBV11-2
j_gene: TRBJ2-1

CDR3aa: CASSQGDRGPFNSPLHF
CDR3nt: TGCGCCAGCAGCCAAGGTGACAGGGGGCCGTTTAATTCACCCCTCCACTTT
d_gene: TRBD1
abundance: many
v_gene: TRBV4-1
j_gene: TRBJ1-6

CDR3aa: CAISESSGAEANYGYTF
CDR3nt: TGTGCCATCAGTGAGTCGTCAGGGGCCGAAGCTAACTATGGCTACACCTTC
d_gene: NA
abundance: NA
v_gene: TRBV10-3
j_gene: TRBJ1-2

CDR3aa: CASSPQRGSNQPQHF
CDR3nt: TGTGCCAGCAGCCCCCAGAGGGGCAGCAATCAGCCCCAGCATTTT
d_gene: NA
abundance: many
v_gene: TRBV7-8
j_gene: TRBJ1-5

CDR3aa: CASSLDGRAGNTIYF
CDR3nt: TGTGCCAGCAGCTTAGACGGTCGAGCGGGAAACACCATATATTTT
d_gene: NA
abundance: many
v_gene: TRBV11-2
j_gene: TRBJ1-3

CDR3aa: CASRGGASFF
CDR3nt: TGTGCCAGCCGCGGGGGGGCCTCTTTCTTC
d_gene: TRBD2
abundance: NA
v_gene: TRBV7-2
j_gene: TRBJ2-1

CDR3aa: CASSPDRGGNTEAFF
CDR3nt: TGTGCCAGCAGCCCCGACAGGGGGGGGAACACTGAAGCTTTCTTT
d_gene: TRBD1
abundance: NA
v_gene: TRBV2
j_gene: TRBJ1-1

CDR3aa: CASSAQRGVSLDEQFF
CDR3nt: TGTGCCAGCAGTGCCCAGCGGGGGGTTTCCTTGGATGAGCAGTTCTTC
d_gene: TRBD2
abundance: NA
v_gene: TRBV2
j_gene: TRBJ2-1

CDR3aa: CASRDRVGRGRTEAFF
CDR3nt: TGTGCCAGTCGGGACAGGGTAGGACGAGGACGTACTGAAGCTTTCTTT
d_gene: TRBD1
abundance: NA
v_gene: TRBV6-1
j_gene: TRBJ1-1

CDR3aa: CAISAGREKLFF
CDR3nt: TGTGCCATCAGTGCTGGGAGAGAAAAACTGTTTTTT
d_gene: NA
abundance: many
v_gene: TRBV10-3
j_gene: TRBJ1-4

CDR3aa: CASSLGWETEAFF
CDR3nt: TGTGCCAGCAGCTTAGGTTGGGAGACTGAAGCTTTCTTT
d_gene: NA
abundance: many
v_gene: TRBV11-3
j_gene: TRBJ1-1

CDR3aa: CSAESSGGYNEQFF
CDR3nt: TGCAGTGCCGAGTCTAGCGGGGGGTACAATGAGCAGTTCTTC
d_gene: TRBD2
abundance: many
v_gene: TRBV20-1
j_gene: TRBJ2-1

CDR3aa: CASSEPQGNGYTF
CDR3nt: TGTGCCAGCAGCGAACCCCAGGGGAACGGCTACACCTTC
d_gene: NA
abundance: many
v_gene: TRBV5-5
j_gene: TRBJ1-2

CDR3aa: CSARSSGGRETQYF
CDR3nt: TGCAGTGCTAGATCCTCCGGGGGGCGGGAGACCCAGTACTTC
d_gene: NA
abundance: NA
v_gene: TRBV20-1
j_gene: TRBJ2-5

CDR3aa: CSAPIPSGGNQETQYF
CDR3nt: TGCAGTGCTCCGATCCCTAGCGGGGGAAACCAAGAGACCCAGTACTTC
d_gene: TRBD2
abundance: NA
v_gene: TRBV20-1
j_gene: TRBJ2-5

CDR3aa: CASSEQGSGYGYTF
CDR3nt: TGTGCCAGCAGTGAACAGGGTTCAGGCTATGGCTACACCTTC
d_gene: NA
abundance: many
v_gene: TRBV6-1
j_gene: TRBJ1-2

CDR3aa: CSARVGQGATDTQYF
CDR3nt: TGCAGTGCTAGAGTGGGACAGGGGGCGACAGATACGCAGTATTTT
d_gene: TRBD1
abundance: once
v_gene: TRBV20-1
j_gene: TRBJ2-3

CDR3aa: CASSWMAGNEQFF
CDR3nt: TGCGCCAGCAGCTGGATGGCAGGGAATGAGCAGTTCTTC
d_gene: NA
abundance: NA
v_gene: TRBV5-1
j_gene: TRBJ2-1

CDR3aa: CATRGENSPLHF
CDR3nt: TGTGCCACCAGAGGAGAGAATTCACCCCTCCACTTT
d_gene: NA
abundance: few
v_gene: TRBV24-1
j_gene: TRBJ1-6

CDR3aa: CATSGPQGVDTQYF
CDR3nt: TGTGCCACCAGTGGCCCACAGGGGGTAGATACGCAGTATTTT
d_gene: TRBD1
abundance: NA
v_gene: TRBV24-1
j_gene: TRBJ2-3

CDR3aa: CASSPTLNTGELFF
CDR3nt: TGTGCCAGCAGTCCCACCCTGAACACCGGGGAGCTGTTTTTT
d_gene: NA
abundance: NA
v_gene: TRBV6-1
j_gene: TRBJ2-2

CDR3aa: CASSLGQRAGYTF
CDR3nt: TGTGCCAGCAGCCTCGGACAGAGGGCTGGCTACACCTTC
d_gene: NA
abundance: many
v_gene: TRBV5-8
j_gene: TRBJ1-2

CDR3aa: CASSLGPAAEAFF
CDR3nt: TGTGCCAGCAGCTTAGGCCCAGCGGCTGAAGCTTTCTTT
d_gene: NA
abundance: many
v_gene: TRBV7-2
j_gene: TRBJ1-1

CDR3aa: CSAREGIPDTQYF
CDR3nt: TGCAGTGCTAGAGAGGGGATCCCAGATACGCAGTATTTT
d_gene: NA
abundance: many
v_gene: TRBV20-1
j_gene: TRBJ2-3

CDR3aa: CASSLEGLETQYF
CDR3nt: TGTGCCAGCAGCCTGGAGGGATTAGAGACCCAGTACTTC
d_gene: NA
abundance: many
v_gene: TRBV7-2
j_gene: TRBJ2-5

CDR3aa: CASSLGVGSPLHF
CDR3nt: TGTGCCAGCAGCCTGGGGGTCGGGTCACCCCTCCACTTT
d_gene: NA
abundance: NA
v_gene: TRBV12-3/TRBV12-4
j_gene: TRBJ1-6

CDR3aa: CASSRQGEDTEAFF
CDR3nt: TGTGCCAGCAGCCGACAGGGTGAGGACACTGAAGCTTTCTTT
d_gene: TRBD1
abundance: many
v_gene: TRBV4-2
j_gene: TRBJ1-1

CDR3aa: CASSPSGQYYGYTF
CDR3nt: TGTGCCAGCTCACCATCAGGACAGTACTATGGCTACACCTTC
d_gene: NA
abundance: NA
v_gene: TRBV18
j_gene: TRBJ1-2

CDR3aa: CATSADAIQETQYF
CDR3nt: TGTGCCACCAGCGCAGATGCAATCCAAGAGACCCAGTACTTC
d_gene: NA
abundance: few
v_gene: TRBV15
j_gene: TRBJ2-5

CDR3aa: CSARGGLAGLTDTQYF
CDR3nt: TGCAGTGCTAGAGGGGGACTAGCGGGGCTCACAGATACGCAGTATTTT
d_gene: TRBD2
abundance: NA
v_gene: TRBV20-1
j_gene: TRBJ2-3

CDR3aa: CASSHRGRAFF
CDR3nt: TGTGCCAGCAGTCACAGGGGGCGAGCTTTCTTT
d_gene: TRBD1
abundance: NA
v_gene: TRBV7-2
j_gene: TRBJ1-1

CDR3aa: CASSPSVGAGANVLTF
CDR3nt: TGTGCCAGCAGCCCTTCAGTAGGGGCTGGGGCCAACGTCCTGACTTTC
d_gene: NA
abundance: many
v_gene: TRBV4-2
j_gene: TRBJ2-6

CDR3aa: CASSESRGMNTEAFF
CDR3nt: TGTGCCAGCAGTGAAAGTCGGGGAATGAACACTGAAGCTTTCTTT
d_gene: NA
abundance: NA
v_gene: TRBV2
j_gene: TRBJ1-1

CDR3aa: CSARDPTRVYGYTF
CDR3nt: TGCAGTGCTAGAGATCCCACCAGGGTCTATGGCTACACCTTC
d_gene: NA
abundance: many
v_gene: TRBV20-1
j_gene: TRBJ1-2

CDR3aa: CAWMAGGWYSTGYTF
CDR3nt: TGTGCCTGGATGGCAGGGGGCTGGTACTCAACTGGCTACACCTTC
d_gene: TRBD1
abundance: few
v_gene: TRBV30
j_gene: TRBJ1-2

CDR3aa: CASSLFPLGSYTF
CDR3nt: TGTGCCAGCAGTTTATTCCCCCTGGGGAGCTACACCTTC
d_gene: NA
abundance: NA
v_gene: TRBV28
j_gene: TRBJ1-2

CDR3aa: CASSSLGNQPQHF
CDR3nt: TGTGCCAGCAGCTCTCTAGGCAATCAGCCCCAGCATTTT
d_gene: NA
abundance: NA
v_gene: TRBV7-2
j_gene: TRBJ1-5

CDR3aa: CASSLQGRETQYF
CDR3nt: TGTGCCAGCAGCCTACAGGGTCGGGAGACCCAGTACTTC
d_gene: NA
abundance: NA
v_gene: TRBV11-2
j_gene: TRBJ2-5

CDR3aa: CATSDAMGTGNYGYTF
CDR3nt: TGTGCCACCAGTGACGCGATGGGGACAGGGAACTATGGCTACACCTTC
d_gene: TRBD1
abundance: many
v_gene: TRBV24-1
j_gene: TRBJ1-2

CDR3aa: CASSLDGSINQPQHF
CDR3nt: TGTGCCAGCAGCTTAGATGGCAGTATCAATCAGCCCCAGCATTTT
d_gene: NA
abundance: many
v_gene: TRBV7-8
j_gene: TRBJ1-5

CDR3aa: CASSLGPPEGMNTEAFF
CDR3nt: TGTGCCAGCAGCTTAGGGCCCCCGGAGGGAATGAACACTGAAGCTTTCTTT
d_gene: NA
abundance: NA
v_gene: TRBV11-1
j_gene: TRBJ1-1

CDR3aa: CSARTTTYNEQFF
CDR3nt: TGCAGTGCGAGGACTACTACCTACAATGAGCAGTTCTTC
d_gene: NA
abundance: many
v_gene: TRBV20-1
j_gene: TRBJ2-1

CDR3aa: CATSDEDRGGQPQHF
CDR3nt: TGTGCCACCAGTGATGAGGACAGGGGCGGTCAGCCCCAGCATTTT
d_gene: TRBD1
abundance: NA
v_gene: TRBV24-1
j_gene: TRBJ1-5

CDR3aa: CASRQGYMNTEAFF
CDR3nt: TGTGCCAGCAGACAGGGTTATATGAACACTGAAGCTTTCTTT
d_gene: NA
abundance: NA
v_gene: TRBV7-9
j_gene: TRBJ1-1

CDR3aa: CAIMTRTEAFF
CDR3nt: TGTGCCATCATGACTCGCACTGAAGCTTTCTTT
d_gene: NA
abundance: NA
v_gene: TRBV10-3
j_gene: TRBJ1-1

CDR3aa: CGSDRGQDGYTF
CDR3nt: TGCGGGTCTGACAGGGGGCAGGATGGCTACACCTTC
d_gene: TRBD1
abundance: many
v_gene: TRBV20-1
j_gene: TRBJ1-2

CDR3aa: CASSQVVGGNSPLHF
CDR3nt: TGCGCCAGCAGCCAAGTCGTAGGGGGAAATTCACCCCTCCACTTT
d_gene: NA
abundance: many
v_gene: TRBV4-3
j_gene: TRBJ1-6